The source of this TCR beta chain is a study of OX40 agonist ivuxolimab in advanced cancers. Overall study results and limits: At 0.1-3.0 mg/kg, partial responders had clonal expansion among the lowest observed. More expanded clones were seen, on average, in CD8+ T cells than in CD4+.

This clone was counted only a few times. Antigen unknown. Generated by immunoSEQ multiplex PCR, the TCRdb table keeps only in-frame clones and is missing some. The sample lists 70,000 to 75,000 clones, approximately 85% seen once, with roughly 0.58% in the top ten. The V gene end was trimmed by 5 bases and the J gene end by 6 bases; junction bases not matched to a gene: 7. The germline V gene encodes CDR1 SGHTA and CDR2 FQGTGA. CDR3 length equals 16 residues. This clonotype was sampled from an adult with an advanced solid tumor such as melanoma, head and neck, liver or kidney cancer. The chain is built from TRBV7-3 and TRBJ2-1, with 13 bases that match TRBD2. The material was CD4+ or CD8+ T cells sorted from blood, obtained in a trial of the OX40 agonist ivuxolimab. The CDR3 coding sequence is TGTGCCAGCAGCCCCGGGACTAGCGGGATCTCCAATGAGCAGTTCTTC. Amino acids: CASSPGTSGISNEQFF.